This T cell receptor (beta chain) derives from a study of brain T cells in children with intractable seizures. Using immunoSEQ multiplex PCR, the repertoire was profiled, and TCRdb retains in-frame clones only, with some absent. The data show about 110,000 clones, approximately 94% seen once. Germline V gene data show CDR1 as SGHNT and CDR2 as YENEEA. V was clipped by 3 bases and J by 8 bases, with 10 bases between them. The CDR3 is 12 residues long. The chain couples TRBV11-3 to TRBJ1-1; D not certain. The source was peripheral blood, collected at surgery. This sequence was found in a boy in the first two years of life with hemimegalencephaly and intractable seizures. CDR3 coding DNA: TGTGCCAGCAGCTTCTCGACGGTGGAAGCTTTCTTT. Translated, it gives CASSFSTVEAFF.